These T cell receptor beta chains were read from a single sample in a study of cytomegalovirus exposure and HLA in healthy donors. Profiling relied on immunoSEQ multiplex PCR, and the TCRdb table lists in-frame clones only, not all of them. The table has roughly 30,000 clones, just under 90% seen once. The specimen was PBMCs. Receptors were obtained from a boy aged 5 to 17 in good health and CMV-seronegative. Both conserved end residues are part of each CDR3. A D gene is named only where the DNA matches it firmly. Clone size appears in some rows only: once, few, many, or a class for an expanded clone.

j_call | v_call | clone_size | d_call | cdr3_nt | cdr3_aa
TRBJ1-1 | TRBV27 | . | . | TGTGCCAGCAGTTCGGTACAGTACCCCACTGAAGCTTTCTTT | CASSSVQYPTEAFF
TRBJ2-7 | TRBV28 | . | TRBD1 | TGTGCCAGCAGTCCTAGCTGGGACAGGTCCTACGAGCAGTACTTC | CASSPSWDRSYEQYF
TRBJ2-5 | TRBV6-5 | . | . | TGTGCCAGCAGTAGTCTAGTCGAGGGTGGGGAGACCCAGTACTTC | CASSSLVEGGETQYF
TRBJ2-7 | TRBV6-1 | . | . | TGTGCCAGCAGTGAAGGACCAAGGGGTCCGTACGAGCAGTACTTC | CASSEGPRGPYEQYF
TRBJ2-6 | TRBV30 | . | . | TGTGCCTGGTCGGGGCCGGGACTGAGCTCTGGGGCCAACGTCCTGACTTTC | CAWSGPGLSSGANVLTF
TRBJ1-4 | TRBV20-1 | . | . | TGCAGTGCTAGTTCGGGACATTGGCTGTTTTTT | CSASSGHWLFF
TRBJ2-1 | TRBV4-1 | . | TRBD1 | TGCGCCAGCAGCCAAGATTGGGGGACAGTAGACAATGAGCAGTTCTTC | CASSQDWGTVDNEQFF
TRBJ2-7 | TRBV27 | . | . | TGTGCCAGCAGTCCCTCCTGGGCGTACGAGCAGTACTTC | CASSPSWAYEQYF
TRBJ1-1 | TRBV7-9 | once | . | TGTGCCAGCAGCTTAGCCCCGGGGGGAGGGGGAGCTTTCTTT | CASSLAPGGGGAFF
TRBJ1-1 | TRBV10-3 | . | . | TGTGCCATCAGACAGGGATCCACTGAAGCTTTCTTT | CAIRQGSTEAFF
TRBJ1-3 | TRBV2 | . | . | TGTGCCAGCAGAGGACAGATCTCTGGAAACACCATATATTTT | CASRGQISGNTIYF
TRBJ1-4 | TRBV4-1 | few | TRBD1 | TGCGCCAGCAGCCAAGATCTCAATTTAGCAGGGGGCGGTGAAAAACTGTTTTTT | CASSQDLNLAGGGEKLFF
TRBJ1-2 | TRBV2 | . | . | TGTGCCAGCAGCGAGAACCACCCTAACTATGGCTACACCTTC | CASSENHPNYGYTF
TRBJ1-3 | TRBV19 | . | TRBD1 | TGTGCCAGTAGGACAGGGATCTCTGGAAACACCATATATTTT | CASRTGISGNTIYF
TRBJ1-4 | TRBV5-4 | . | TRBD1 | TGTGCCAGCAGCTTAACACCAGGGGGGTCGGCTGAAAAACTGTTTTTT | CASSLTPGGSAEKLFF
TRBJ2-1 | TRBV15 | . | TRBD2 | TGTGCCACCAGCAGAGATAGCGGGGGCTCCTACAATGAGCAGTTCTTC | CATSRDSGGSYNEQFF
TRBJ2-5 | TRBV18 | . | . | TGTGCCAGCTCACCACCTAGAGAGACCCAGTACTTC | CASSPPRETQYF
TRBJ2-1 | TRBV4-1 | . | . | TGCGCCAGCAGCCAAGCACCTCGAGGGTCGAATGAGCAGTTCTTC | CASSQAPRGSNEQFF
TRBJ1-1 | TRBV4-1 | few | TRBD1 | TGCGCCAGCAGCCGGGGACAGGTGAACACTGAAGCTTTCTTT | CASSRGQVNTEAFF
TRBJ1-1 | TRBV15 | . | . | TGTGCCACCAGCAGAGAAGGTATTTGGGGCGAGGACACTGAAGCTTTCTTT | CATSREGIWGEDTEAFF
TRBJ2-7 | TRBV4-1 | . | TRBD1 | TGCGCCAGCAGCCAAACCGGACAGGGAGATTACGAGCAGTACTTC | CASSQTGQGDYEQYF
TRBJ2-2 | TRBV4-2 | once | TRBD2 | TGTGCCAGCAGCCCGATAGCGGGGGGGAACACCGGGGAGCTGTTTTTT | CASSPIAGGNTGELFF
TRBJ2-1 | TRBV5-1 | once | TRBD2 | TGCGCCAGCAGCTTGGGGGGCGGGGGGGCCTACAATGAGCAGTTCTTC | CASSLGGGGAYNEQFF
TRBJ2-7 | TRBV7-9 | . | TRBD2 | TGTGCCAGCAGCTTACCCGAAGCGGGGGGGCCCTCCTACGAGCAGTACTTC | CASSLPEAGGPSYEQYF
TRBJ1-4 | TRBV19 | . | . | TGTGCCAGTAGCTTCCCCCAGGGGAAGGCAACTAATGAAAAACTGTTTTTT | CASSFPQGKATNEKLFF
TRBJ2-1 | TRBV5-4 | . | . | TGTGCCAGCAGCTTGGGGCTCGGGGCCGGGGGGCGCTACAATGAGCAGTTCTTC | CASSLGLGAGGRYNEQFF
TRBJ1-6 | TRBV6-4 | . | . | TGTGCCAGCAGTGGTGCAGGGGACGGTAATTCACCCCTCCACTTT | CASSGAGDGNSPLHF
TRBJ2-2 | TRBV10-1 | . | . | TGCGCCAGCAGTGGGAGAGATACCGGGGAGCTGTTTTTT | CASSGRDTGELFF
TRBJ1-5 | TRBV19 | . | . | TGTGCCAGTAGTACCCTCACTGGGCCCCAGCATTTT | CASSTLTGPQHF
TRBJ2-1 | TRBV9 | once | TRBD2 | TGTGCCAGCAGTAAAATTAGCGGGGGGGCCTTCAATGAGCAGTTCTTC | CASSKISGGAFNEQFF
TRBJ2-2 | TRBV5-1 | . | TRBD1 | TGCGCCAGCAGCTTGGGAGGACAGGGGGCCGGGGAGCTGTTTTTT | CASSLGGQGAGELFF
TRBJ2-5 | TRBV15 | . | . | TGTGCCACCAGCAGAGGGGCAGCACAAGAGACCCAGTACTTC | CATSRGAAQETQYF
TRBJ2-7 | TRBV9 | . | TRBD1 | TGTGCCAGCAGCGTTACGACAGGGGTCGAGCAGTACTTC | CASSVTTGVEQYF
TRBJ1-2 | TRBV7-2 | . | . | TGTGCCAGCAGCCGGGAGCTCCTAGGGGATTACGGCTACACCTTC | CASSRELLGDYGYTF
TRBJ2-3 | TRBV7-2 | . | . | TGTGCCAGCAGCTTCTCGGGGATTGGTACAGATACGCAGTATTTT | CASSFSGIGTDTQYF
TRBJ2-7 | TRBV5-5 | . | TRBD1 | TGTGCCAGCAGCTTGGAACCAGACCCGGGACAGGGAAAATTATACGAGCAGTACTTC | CASSLEPDPGQGKLYEQYF
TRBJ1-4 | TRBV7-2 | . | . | TGTGCCAGCAGCTTTAGGGGGTCTAATGAAAAACTGTTTTTT | CASSFRGSNEKLFF